Below are 20 T cell receptor beta chains sequenced from a single sample in a study of blood T cell repertoires in COVID-19. Clones were read by immunoSEQ multiplex PCR, and TCRdb kept only the in-frame ones, dropping some. The table lists over 200,000 clones, around four fifths of them singletons. Sequenced: peripheral blood. These receptors all stem from an elderly man with acute or convalescent COVID-19.

The V call is TRBV2, the J call TRBJ1-1, with a possible D match to TRBD1 (5 bases). Trimming took off 7 bases at V and 0 bases at J, with 12 bases between the two ends. The CDR3 is 14 residues long. CDR1 and CDR2 (germline): SNHLY, FYNNEI. The CDR3 DNA reads TGTGCCAGCACTTCGACAGTGCTGAACACTGAAGCTTTCTTT. This translates into CASTSTVLNTEAFF.

This clone came up a few times. CDR3 loop: CASRRDSAYGNEQFF. The CDR3 DNA reads TGTGCCAGCAGGAGGGACAGCGCTTATGGCAATGAGCAGTTCTTC. V and J are TRBV6-4 and TRBJ2-1; 7 bases are shared with TRBD1. This CDR3 spans 15 amino acids. V dropped 6 bases and J dropped 6; count of bases not matched to a gene: 11. CDR1 is MRHNA, CDR2 SNTAGT, per germline.

The gene calls are TRBV2 and TRBJ1-6, with D possibly being TRBD1 (5 bases). Per germline, CDR1 SNHLY and CDR2 FYNNEI. Trimming removed 5 bases at V and 9 bases at J, with 14 bases between. The CDR3 has 14 residues. The CDR3 loop is CASSLRDSVSPLHF. The CDR3 region has the DNA TGTGCCAGCAGTCTCAGGGACTCCGTTTCACCCCTCCACTTT.

The V and J genes are TRBV9 and TRBJ2-1; no reliable D call. In germline, CDR1 is SGDLS, CDR2 YYNGEE. V shed 3 bases and J shed 0 bases, with 13 bases lying between them. CDR3 length: 16 amino acids. In nucleotides, the CDR3 is TGTGCCAGCAGCGGAAGAGCTGCGAGCTCCTACAATGAGCAGTTCTTC. It translates to CASSGRAASSYNEQFF.

The chain joins TRBV5-4 to TRBJ2-1; D perhaps matches TRBD2 (5 bases). This CDR3 has 15 amino acids. V lost 6 bases and J 5 bases, leaving 18 bases between the germline ends. Germline CDR1 reads SGHNT; CDR2 reads YYREEE (reference sequence). In DNA form, the CDR3 reads TGTGCCAGCACCTTAGACCCCGGGGTGCACAATGAGCAGTTCTTC. Translated, it gives CASTLDPGVHNEQFF. Using reference TRBV5-4 and TRBJ2-1 for the parts outside the CDR3, the full variable domain is ETGVTQSPTHLIKTRGQQVTLRCSSQSGHNTVSWYQQALGQGPQFIFQYYREEENGRGNFPPRFSGLQFPNYSSELNVNALELDDSALYLCASTLDPGVHNEQFFGPGTRLTVL.

V usage is TRBV2 and J usage is TRBJ2-3; TRBD2 matches at 10 bases. Trimming at V came to 5 bases and at J to 4 bases, leaving 6 bases not matched to a gene. This CDR3 comprises 15 residues. The V gene's germline CDR1 is SNHLY and CDR2 FYNNEI. In DNA, the CDR3 is TGTGCCAGCAGTCGGTCTAGCGGGAGCCCAGATACGCAGTATTTT. Amino acid sequence: CASSRSSGSPDTQYF.

This clone appeared a single time. This chain's CDR3 is CASSSLEAASYLQAFF. The CDR3 DNA is TGTGCCAGCAGTTCCCTGGAGGCAGCGTCCTATCTTCAAGCTTTCTTT. V and J are TRBV28 and TRBJ1-1, with no clear D. This CDR3 is built from 16 residues. V was trimmed by 4 bases and J by 9 bases, leaving 24 bases between them. The germline gives CDR1 MDHEN, CDR2 SYDVKM. Together with reference TRBV28 and TRBJ1-1, the CDR3 gives the full variable domain: DVKVTQSSRYLVKRTGEKVFLECVQDMDHENMFWYRQDPGLGLRLIYFSYDVKMKEKGDIPEGYSVSREKKERFSLILESASTNQTSMYLCASSSLEAASYLQAFFGQGTRLTVV.

The CDR3 region has the DNA TGTGCCAGCAGCGGACAGGCGGTCTCTGGAAACACCATATATTTT. Translating it yields CASSGQAVSGNTIYF. This rearrangement joins TRBV9 to TRBJ1-3; D might be TRBD1 (6 bases). CDR1 and CDR2 from the germline V gene are SGDLS and YYNGEE. This CDR3 has 15 residues. Trimming took off 3 bases at V and 0 bases at J, with 10 bases between the two ends.

This chain connects TRBV5-4 to TRBJ2-3; D is uncertain. CDR1 SGHNT and CDR2 YYREEE come from the germline V gene (reference sequence). Between the trimmed V and J ends, which lost 2 bases and 2 bases, there was a span of 12 bases. This CDR3 contains 15 residues. CDR3: CASSFSDTTTDTQYF. The CDR3 DNA follows: TGTGCCAGCAGCTTTTCCGACACCACCACAGATACGCAGTATTTT.

The chain couples TRBV19 to TRBJ2-1; possibly TRBD2 for D (5 bases). The CDR3 spans 16 residues. The germline CDR1 and CDR2 sequences are LNHDA and SQIVND (reference sequence). V lost 6 bases to trimming and J lost 6 bases, with 21 bases between them. DNA for the CDR3: TGTGCCAGTAGGCCCGTAAATGGCGGGCAAAGCAATGAGCAGTTCTTC. This translates into CASRPVNGGQSNEQFF. Complete variable domain (other parts from reference TRBV19 and TRBJ2-1): DGGITQSPKYLFRKEGQNVTLSCEQNLNHDAMYWYRQDPGQGLRLIYYSQIVNDFQKGDIAEGYSVSREKKESFPLTVTSAQKNPTAFYLCASRPVNGGQSNEQFFGPGTRLTVL.

This clone was picked up a small number of times. This chain joins TRBV19 and TRBJ2-7; a possible D gene is TRBD1 (5 bases). In germline, CDR1 is LNHDA, CDR2 SQIVND (reference sequence). V was shortened by 5 bases and J by 2 bases, with 7 bases between the two germline ends. The CDR3 is 12 amino acids. The CDR3 region has the DNA TGTGCCAGTAGTCCAGGGACCTACGAGCAGTACTTC. It translates to CASSPGTYEQYF.

The V and J genes are TRBV4-2 and TRBJ1-2; 7 bases agree with TRBD1. In germline, CDR1 is LGHNA, CDR2 YNFKEQ. J was trimmed by 5 bases and V by 2 bases; bases with no gene match: 5. This CDR3 region has 14 residues. The CDR3 spells CASSQPGQSYGYTF. CDR3 DNA sequence: TGTGCCAGCAGCCAACCGGGACAGTCGTATGGCTACACCTTC.

The chain uses TRBV5-1 and TRBJ2-1; 7 bases line up with TRBD1. The germline V gene encodes CDR1 SGHRS and CDR2 YFSETQ. V dropped 3 bases and J dropped 3; count of bases not matched to a gene: 6. The CDR3 consists of 15 residues. The CDR3 sequence is CASSSSGTDYNEQFF. DNA of the CDR3: TGCGCCAGCAGCTCAAGTGGGACAGACTACAATGAGCAGTTCTTC.

In DNA form, the CDR3 reads TGTGCCAGCAGCAGGACGGGGTTCTATCAGCCCCAGCATTTT. It translates to CASSRTGFYQPQHF. This sequence joins TRBV27 and TRBJ1-5; D is undetermined. CDR3 size: 14 residues. The V end was cut by 6 bases, the J end by 5 bases, with 14 bases between. CDR1 and CDR2 from the germline V gene are MNHEY and SMNVEV (reference sequence).

V and J are TRBV28 and TRBJ1-1; D ambiguous. Germline V gene lookup returns CDR1 MDHEN and CDR2 SYDVKM. This CDR3 contains 11 residues. With 7 bases removed from V and 11 bases from J, the gap between germline ends came to 14 bases. The CDR3 protein is CASKVGREAFF. The CDR3 DNA reads as TGTGCCAGCAAGGTTGGCCGGGAGGCTTTCTTT.

This chain connects TRBV6-5 to TRBJ1-2, with D hard to call. The V end was cut by 0 bases, the J end by 8 bases, with 10 bases between. Germline V gene lookup returns CDR1 MNHEY and CDR2 SVGAGI. The CDR3 runs to 13 residues. CDR3 in amino acids: CASSYSAGSGYTF. DNA for the CDR3: TGTGCCAGCAGTTACTCGGCGGGGAGCGGCTACACCTTC.

This chain joins TRBV7-9 and TRBJ2-7, with D perhaps matching TRBD1 (6 bases). Germline V gene sequence: CDR1 SEHNR, CDR2 FQNEAQ (reference sequence). V dropped 6 bases and J dropped 1 base, with 10 bases sitting between them. The CDR3 has 13 residues. CDR3 region: CASREQGSYEQYF. The CDR3 DNA reads TGTGCCAGCAGGGAACAGGGATCCTACGAGCAGTACTTC.

This rearrangement joins TRBV11-2 to TRBJ2-2; weak D call: TRBD1 (5 bases). The CDR3 loop spans 16 amino acids. The germline gives CDR1 SGHAT, CDR2 FQNNGV. V was pared by 2 bases and J by 3 bases, with 13 bases between. The CDR3 is CASSLLDQGDTGELFF. CDR3 bases: TGTGCCAGCAGCTTACTCGACCAGGGTGACACCGGGGAGCTGTTTTTT.

The chain joins TRBV19 to TRBJ1-2; TRBD1 agrees at 8 bases. Germline V gives CDR1 LNHDA, CDR2 SQIVND (reference sequence). Trimming took 3 bases from V and 4 from J; bases not matched to a gene: 7. The CDR3 is made up of 15 amino acids. Here the CDR3 DNA reads TGTGCCAGTAGTATGCAGGGGGCGCTGGGCTATGGCTACACCTTC. As protein: CASSMQGALGYGYTF.

The J gene is TRBJ2-1, the V gene TRBV11-3, with D possibly being TRBD2 (5 bases). This CDR3 comprises 16 residues. Per germline, CDR1 SGHNT and CDR2 YENEEA. V lost 3 bases to trimming and J lost 4 bases, with 16 bases between them. The CDR3 sequence is CASSFGSGSGYNEQFF. The CDR3 DNA reads as TGTGCCAGCAGCTTTGGCAGCGGAAGCGGATACAATGAGCAGTTCTTC. The full variable domain, completed using reference TRBV11-3 and TRBJ2-1, is EAGVVQSPRYKIIEKKQPVAFWCNPISGHNTLYWYLQNLGQGPELLIRYENEEAVDDSQLPKDRFSAERLKGVDSTLKIQPAELGDSAVYLCASSFGSGSGYNEQFFGPGTRLTVL.